These T cell receptor beta chains were read from a single sample in a study of T cells in Graves' hyperthyroidism and ophthalmopathy. TCRdb processed the multiplex PCR reads anew with MiXCR; each CDR3 protein has one entry. In the table there are hundreds of thousands of distinct CDR3 sequences, over 40% of which are singletons. Material: peripheral blood or thyroid tissue (not recorded which). The receptors here all came from an adult man with Graves' disease, either hyperthyroidism or ophthalmopathy (not recorded which). Both conserved end residues are part of each CDR3. A D gene is named only where the DNA matches it firmly. Rows may omit the clone size; those that give it use once, few, many or a size class.

clone_size,v_call,j_call,d_call,cdr3_nt,cdr3_aa
.,TRBV9,TRBJ1-4,.,TGTGCCAGCAGCGTAGCGGCGTATGGAAAACTGTTTTTT,CASSVAAYGKLFF
few,TRBV20-1,TRBJ1-6,.,TGCAGTGCTAGAGATCCCATTTCTAATTCACCCCTCCACTTT,CSARDPISNSPLHF
many,TRBV7-2,TRBJ1-2,.,TGTGCCAGCAGCTTATCAGGGACGGACGGCTATGGCTACACCTTC,CASSLSGTDGYGYTF
many,TRBV24-1,TRBJ1-2,.,TGTGCCACCAGTGACTCGGGGGGCAACTATGGCTACACCTTC,CATSDSGGNYGYTF
.,TRBV6-5,TRBJ1-1,.,TGTGCCAGCAGGGAAATGCAGGGATTGAACACTGAAGCTTTCTTT,CASREMQGLNTEAFF
.,TRBV25-1,TRBJ2-5,.,TGTGCCAGCAGTGAACCTGGGGACCAAGAGACCCAGTACTTC,CASSEPGDQETQYF
.,TRBV6-5,TRBJ1-1,.,TGTGCCAGCAGTTACTCTCGCCCTTTCACTGAAGCTTTCTTT,CASSYSRPFTEAFF
.,TRBV7-3,TRBJ2-2,TRBD1,TGTGCCAGCAGTATGGACAGGGGGCTGTTTTTT,CASSMDRGLFF
few,TRBV20-1,TRBJ1-5,.,TGCAGTGCTATTGAGGGTAGCAATCAGCCCCAGCATTTT,CSAIEGSNQPQHF
many,TRBV7-9,TRBJ2-7,.,TGTGCCAGCAATAGTTTCGACGAGCAGTACTTC,CASNSFDEQYF
many,TRBV10-2,TRBJ1-2,.,TGCGCCAGCAGTGCCAACAGGGACGGCTATGGCTACACCTTC,CASSANRDGYGYTF
few,TRBV7-9,TRBJ1-6,TRBD1,TGTGCCAGCAGCTTCCGGGACAGGGGAGATTCACCCCTCCACTTT,CASSFRDRGDSPLHF
.,TRBV19,TRBJ1-1,.,TGTGCCAGTAGTATAGATCGAGGTTCGAACACTGAAGCTTTCTTT,CASSIDRGSNTEAFF
.,TRBV9,TRBJ2-2,.,TGTGCCAGCAGCGTGACCGTCACAGGGATGAACACCGGGGAGCTGTTTTTT,CASSVTVTGMNTGELFF
many,TRBV24-1,TRBJ2-5,.,TGTGCCACCAGTGATTCTAGTCAGGGTGAGACCCAGTACTTC,CATSDSSQGETQYF
.,TRBV7-9,TRBJ2-7,TRBD1,TGTGCCAGCAGCGTTGGAAGGGGGACAGGGGCCGGCGAGCAGTACTTC,CASSVGRGTGAGEQYF
few,TRBV6-6,TRBJ2-7,.,TGTGCCAGCTCACCACCAAGGGGTATACGGGCCTACGAGCAGTACTTC,CASSPPRGIRAYEQYF
.,TRBV14,TRBJ1-5,.,TGTACCAGCAGCCAAGATCCCGCTAGCAATCAGCCCCAGCATTTT,CTSSQDPASNQPQHF
.,TRBV9,TRBJ1-5,.,TGTGCCAGCAGTTTGCCCCGGGACAGCAATCAGCCCCAGCATTTT,CASSLPRDSNQPQHF
.,TRBV25-1,TRBJ1-3,TRBD1,TGTGCCAGCAGTGTTACAGGGGGAACCACCATATATTTT,CASSVTGGTTIYF
.,TRBV7-9,TRBJ1-2,.,TGTGCCAGCAGCCAACGGGTTCCTAACTATGGCTACACCTTC,CASSQRVPNYGYTF
.,TRBV19,TRBJ1-2,.,TGTGCCAGCAGTTTACGAGGGGGGATCCTGACTGACTATGGCTACACCTTC,CASSLRGGILTDYGYTF
many,TRBV19,TRBJ1-5,.,TGTGCCAGTAGTATCGCGGCGGGCAATCAGCCCCAGCATTTT,CASSIAAGNQPQHF
.,TRBV6-5,TRBJ2-2,TRBD1,TGTGCCAGTAGTTACTCGGGCACAGGGGTCGGGGAGCTGTTTTTT,CASSYSGTGVGELFF
.,TRBV7-9,TRBJ2-7,.,TGTGCCAGCAGCTCGGACAGTTCTGGGGAGTCCTACGAGCAGTACTTC,CASSSDSSGESYEQYF
many,TRBV7-2,TRBJ2-7,TRBD1,TGTGCCAGCAGCCGGGACAGGGCAACCTACGAGCAGTACTTC,CASSRDRATYEQYF
few,TRBV7-8,TRBJ1-2,.,TGTGCCAGCAGCTCACAGGGTGGTGGGTTTGGCTACACCTTC,CASSSQGGGFGYTF
.,TRBV7-9,TRBJ1-5,.,TGTGCCAGCAGCTCAGGGGAGGGGGATTATCAGCCCCAGCATTTT,CASSSGEGDYQPQHF
.,TRBV19,TRBJ1-4,.,TGTGCCAGTAGGATAGACAGAACTAATGAAAAACTGTTTTTT,CASRIDRTNEKLFF
many,TRBV19,TRBJ1-2,.,TGTGCCAGTAGTGGTGGGGGCCTGCTTGGCTACACCTTC,CASSGGGLLGYTF
.,TRBV29-1,TRBJ1-2,TRBD1,TGCAGCGTGGGACAGGGGGCTGGCTATGGCTACACCTTC,CSVGQGAGYGYTF
.,TRBV20-1,TRBJ2-7,TRBD1,TGCAGTGCTTCCGGACAGGGGGTCTACGAGCAGTACTTC,CSASGQGVYEQYF
.,TRBV29-1,TRBJ1-1,.,TGCAGCGGAGAGACAGTCATGAACACTGAAGCTTTCTTT,CSGETVMNTEAFF
many,TRBV7-9,TRBJ1-1,.,TGTGCCAGCAGCGCCGAACAGGGAACTGAAGCTTTCTTT,CASSAEQGTEAFF